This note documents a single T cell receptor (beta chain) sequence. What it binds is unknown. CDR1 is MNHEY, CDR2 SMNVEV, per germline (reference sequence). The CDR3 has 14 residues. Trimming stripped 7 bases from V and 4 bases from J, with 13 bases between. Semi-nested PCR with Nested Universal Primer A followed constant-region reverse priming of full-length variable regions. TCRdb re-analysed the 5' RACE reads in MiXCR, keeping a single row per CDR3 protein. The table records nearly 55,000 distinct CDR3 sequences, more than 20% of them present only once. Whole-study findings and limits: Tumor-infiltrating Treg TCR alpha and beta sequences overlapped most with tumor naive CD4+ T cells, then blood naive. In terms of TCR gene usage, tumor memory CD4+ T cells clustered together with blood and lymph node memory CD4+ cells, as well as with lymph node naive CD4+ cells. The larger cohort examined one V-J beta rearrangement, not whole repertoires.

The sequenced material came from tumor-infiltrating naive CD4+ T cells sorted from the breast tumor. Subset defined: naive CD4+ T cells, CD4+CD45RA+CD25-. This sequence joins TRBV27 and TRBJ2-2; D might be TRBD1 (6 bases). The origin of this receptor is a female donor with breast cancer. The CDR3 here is CASNGQGSTGELFF. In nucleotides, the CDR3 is TGTGCCAGCAATGGCCAGGGGAGCACCGGGGAGCTGTTTTTT.